This T cell receptor (beta chain) is drawn from a study of control samples from healthy donors and cancer patients. V was clipped by 0 bases and J by 1 base, with 11 bases between them. Per germline, CDR1 SGHRS and CDR2 YFSETQ. This CDR3 region has 15 residues. TCRdb's table, derived via immunoSEQ multiplex PCR, lists solely in-frame clones and lacks some. Seen here are over 150,000 clones, around nine tenths observed once, and the top ten hold roughly 1.3%. The sequence came from a man under 40 in good health. The chain carries TRBV5-1 and TRBJ2-7; no clear D. Material: blood. The CDR3 spells CASSLGSTLSYEQYF. CDR3 DNA: TGCGCCAGCAGCTTGGGCAGTACTTTGTCCTACGAGCAGTACTTC. Combining the CDR3 with reference TRBV5-1 and TRBJ2-7 gives the whole variable domain KAGVTQTPRYLIKTRGQQVTLSCSPISGHRSVSWYQQTPGQGLQFLFEYFSETQRNKGNFPGRFSGRQFSNSRSEMNVSTLELGDSALYLCASSLGSTLSYEQYFGPGTRLTVT.